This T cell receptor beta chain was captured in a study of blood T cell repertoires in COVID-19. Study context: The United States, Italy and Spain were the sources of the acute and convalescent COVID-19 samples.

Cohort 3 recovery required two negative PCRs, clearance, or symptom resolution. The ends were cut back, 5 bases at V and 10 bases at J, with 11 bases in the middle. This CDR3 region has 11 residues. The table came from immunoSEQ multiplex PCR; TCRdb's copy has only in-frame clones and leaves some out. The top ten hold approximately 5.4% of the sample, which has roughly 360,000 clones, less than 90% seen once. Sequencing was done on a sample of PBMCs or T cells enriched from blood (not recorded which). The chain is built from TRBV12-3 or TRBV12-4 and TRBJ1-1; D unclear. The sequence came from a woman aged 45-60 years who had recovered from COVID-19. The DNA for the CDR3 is TGTGCCAGCAGTCCGGGGTTGATAGCTTTCTTT. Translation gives CASSPGLIAFF.